The 12 T cell receptor beta chains given below trace back to one sample, sequenced in a study of blood T cell repertoires in COVID-19. This table comes from immunoSEQ multiplex PCR, and its TCRdb copy is limited to in-frame clones, with some not included. This sample yields about 430,000 clones, of which 88% are seen a single time; 1.2% to 1.5% belongs to the top ten. The sequencing input was PBMCs or T cells enriched from blood (not recorded which). Receptors originate from a woman between 18 and 30 years old who had been exposed to COVID-19.

The chain is built from TRBV19 and TRBJ1-4; 9 bases map to TRBD1. Germline lookup yields CDR1 LNHDA and CDR2 SQIVND (reference sequence). The CDR3 covers 14 residues. After removal of 7 bases from V and 10 bases from J, the junction contained 10 bases not matched to a gene. The CDR3: CASMDRTGVGKLFF. In nucleotides, the CDR3 is TGTGCCAGTATGGACAGGACAGGGGTGGGAAAACTGTTTTTT.

The chain uses TRBV24-1 and TRBJ2-1; D possibly corresponds to TRBD2 (6 bases). The CDR3 runs to 16 residues. The V end lost 4 bases, the J end lost 0 bases, and 12 bases lay between the germline ends. Germline assignment: CDR1 KGHDR and CDR2 SFDVKD. The CDR3, as DNA: TGTGCCACCAGTGAGAGCGGGCCGAGCTCCTACAATGAGCAGTTCTTC. Its protein is CATSESGPSSYNEQFF.

On this clone itself: A junction end diverges from the germline sequence, so it may reflect a read error. The chain employs TRBV14 and TRBJ1-2; 10 bases agree with TRBD1. CDR1 and CDR2 from the germline V gene are SGHDN and FVKESK. This CDR3 has 13 residues. The CDR3 here is CASSSGTGEFSYF. CDR3 coding DNA: TGTGCCAGCAGCAGCGGGACAGGGGAGTTTTCCTACTTC.

In this sample, this clone turned up once. The CDR3 DNA reads TGTGCCAGCAGCCCGGAGGGACAGGGAAGGGGCTACACCTTC. Its protein is CASSPEGQGRGYTF. This sequence joins TRBV7-2 and TRBJ1-2; 9 nucleotides match TRBD1. The CDR3 length is 14 residues. Germline CDR1 and CDR2: SGHTA and FQGNSA. Unmatched junction bases numbered 9, after V lost 5 bases and J lost 8 bases.

This chain uses TRBV18 with TRBJ1-4; D might be TRBD1 (6 bases). Trimming removed 3 bases at V and 3 bases at J, with 11 bases between. The CDR3 totals 15 residues. The germline CDR1 and CDR2 sequences are KGHSH and LQKENI. For the CDR3, the DNA is TGTGCCAGCTCACCTCAGGGGACACCTAATGAAAAACTGTTTTTT. Protein product: CASSPQGTPNEKLFF.

This clone is a singleton in its sample. Other DNA sequences of this sample code for an identical CDR3. This chain joins TRBV29-1 and TRBJ1-2; possibly TRBD1 for D (5 bases). Germline V gene lookup returns CDR1 SQVTM and CDR2 ANQGSEA. The CDR3 covers 11 residues. The V end was cut by 2 bases, the J end by 8 bases, with 9 bases between. Written as DNA, the CDR3 is TGCAGCGTTGAACAGGGAGGCGGCTACACCTTC. Protein: CSVEQGGGYTF.

This clone has just one count. The sample contains more than one DNA sequence encoding this CDR3. The chain uses TRBV3-1 (or the pseudogene TRBV3-2) and TRBJ1-5; weak D call: TRBD1 (5 bases). The V end was cut by 1 base, the J end by 0 bases, with 7 bases between. CDR1 and CDR2 (germline): LGHDT, YNNKEL (reference sequence). The CDR3 covers 15 residues. CDR3 in amino acids: CASSQGGDSNQPQHF. In DNA, the CDR3 is TGTGCCAGCAGCCAAGGGGGCGATAGCAATCAGCCCCAGCATTTT.

This clone was counted a few times. J is TRBJ1-5 and V is TRBV15, with a possible D match to TRBD1 (5 bases). CDR3 length: 15 residues. Germline values: CDR1 LNHNV, CDR2 YYDKDF (reference sequence). Trimming shortened V by 4 bases and J by 7 bases, and 17 bases separated the two germline ends. The CDR3 region has the DNA TGTGCCACCAGCATAACTCCAGGGTCCCCCCAGCCCCAGCATTTT. This gives the protein CATSITPGSPQPQHF.

The chain recombines TRBV6-5 with TRBJ1-2; 7 bases are a match to TRBD1. Germline values: CDR1 MNHEY, CDR2 SVGAGI. With 5 bases clipped from V and 3 bases from J, the junction kept 6 bases outside the gene matches. This CDR3 comprises 14 residues. CDR3 sequence (DNA): TGTGCCAGCAGTAACGGAGGGGGCGACTATGGCTACACCTTC. It codes for CASSNGGGDYGYTF.

This clone was seen a single time. The V call is TRBV2, the J call TRBJ2-2; TRBD1 matches at 9 bases. The CDR3 has 14 residues. Germline-derived CDR1 and CDR2 are SNHLY and FYNNEI. The CDR3 spells CASRQGANTGELFF. The CDR3 nucleotides are TGTGCTTCCCGACAGGGGGCGAACACCGGGGAGCTGTTTTTT. Based on the CDR3 plus reference TRBV2 and TRBJ2-2, the full variable domain is EPEVTQTPSHQVTQMGQEVILRCVPISNHLYFYWYRQILGQKVEFLVSFYNNEISEKSEIFDDQFSVERPDGSNFTLKIRSTKLEDSAMYFCASRQGANTGELFFGEGSRLTVL.

This clone appeared a few times. The chain recombines TRBV21-1 with TRBJ2-1; the D segment call TRBD2 is taken from the table without a DNA check. TRBV21-1 is reported as a pseudogene. This CDR3 comprises 17 residues. CDR3: CASSKARPVGSRDEQFF. CDR3 bases: TGTGCCAGCAGCAAAGCGCGCCCCGTCGGGAGTCGCGATGAGCAGTTCTTC.

The DNA of the CDR3 is TGTGCCAGCAGCTCCCCGTCGGCAACTAATGAAAAACTGTTTTTT. Protein product: CASSSPSATNEKLFF. This chain links TRBV7-2 with TRBJ1-4; D remains ambiguous. The germline V gene has CDR1 SGHTA and CDR2 FQGNSA. Trimming removed 4 bases at V and 0 bases at J, with 9 bases between. This CDR3 contains 15 residues.